This TCR beta chain was sequenced in a study of CXCR3-negative and CXCR3-positive naive CD8 T cells. Triplicate approximately 270,000-cell sorts were made of each CD8+ T cell subset. This CDR3 is 14 amino acids long. Germline V gives CDR1 LGHDT, CDR2 YNNKEL (reference sequence). UMI labels and 5' RACE were used to prepare the TRB cDNA libraries. Following a re-call of the 5' RACE reads, TCRdb has one entry per CDR3 protein and lacks DNA. Its table lists 100,000 or so distinct CDR3 sequences. The rearrangement uses TRBV3-1 and TRBJ2-1; TCRdb picks TRBD2, but there is no DNA to check that call. The material sequenced was naive CXCR3- CD8+ T cells from blood. Sample subset: CD45RO-CCR7+CD27+CD95- naive CD8+ T cells lacking CXCR3 (TNR3-). The sequence derives from a human donor in good health. Some clones in this sample may be carry-over from other donors' samples. CDR3 sequence: CASSVRVGVNEQFF.